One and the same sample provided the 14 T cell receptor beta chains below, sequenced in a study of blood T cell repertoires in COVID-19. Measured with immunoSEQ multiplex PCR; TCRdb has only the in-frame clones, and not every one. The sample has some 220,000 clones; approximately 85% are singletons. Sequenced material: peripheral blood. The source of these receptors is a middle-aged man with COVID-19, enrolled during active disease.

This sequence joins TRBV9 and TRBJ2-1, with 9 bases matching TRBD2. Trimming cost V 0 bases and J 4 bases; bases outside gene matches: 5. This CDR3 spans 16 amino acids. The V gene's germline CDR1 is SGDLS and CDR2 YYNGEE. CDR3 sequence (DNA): TGTGCCAGCAGCGTAGAGGCTAGCGGGGATTACAATGAGCAGTTCTTC. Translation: CASSVEASGDYNEQFF.

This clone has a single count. The CDR3 bases are TGTGCCAGCTCACCGGTAGTTAAAATGAACACTGAAGCTTTCTTT. It translates to CASSPVVKMNTEAFF. The genes are TRBV18 and TRBJ1-1; D remains unclear. The CDR3 has 15 amino acids. Germline V gene sequence: CDR1 KGHSH, CDR2 LQKENI. Trimming removed 3 bases from V and 0 bases from J, with 11 bases in between.

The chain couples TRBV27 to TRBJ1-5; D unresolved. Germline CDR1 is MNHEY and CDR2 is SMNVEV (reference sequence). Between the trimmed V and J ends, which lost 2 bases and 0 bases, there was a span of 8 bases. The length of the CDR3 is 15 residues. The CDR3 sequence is CASSLAQSSNQPQHF. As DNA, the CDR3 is TGTGCCAGCAGTTTAGCCCAGTCTAGCAATCAGCCCCAGCATTTT.

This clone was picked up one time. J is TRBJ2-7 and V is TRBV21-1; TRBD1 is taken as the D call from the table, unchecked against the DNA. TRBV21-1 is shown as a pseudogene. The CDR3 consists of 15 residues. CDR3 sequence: CASSKIQAASYEQYF. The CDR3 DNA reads TGTGCCAGCAGCAAAATCCAGGCTGCCTCCTACGAGCAGTACTTC.

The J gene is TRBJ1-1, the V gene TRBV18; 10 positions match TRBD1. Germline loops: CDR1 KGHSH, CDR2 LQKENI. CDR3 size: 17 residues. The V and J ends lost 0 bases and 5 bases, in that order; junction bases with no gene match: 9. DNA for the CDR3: TGTGCCAGCTCACCACCCGGGATTAGACAGGGGGCGACTGAAGCTTTCTTT. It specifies CASSPPGIRQGATEAFF.

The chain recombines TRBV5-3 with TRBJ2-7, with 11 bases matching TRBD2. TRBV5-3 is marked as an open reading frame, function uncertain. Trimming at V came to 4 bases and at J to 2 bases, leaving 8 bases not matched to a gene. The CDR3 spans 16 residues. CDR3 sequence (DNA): TGTGCCAGAAGCCCCGGGACTAGCGGTCCTACCTACGAGCAGTACTTC. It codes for CARSPGTSGPTYEQYF.

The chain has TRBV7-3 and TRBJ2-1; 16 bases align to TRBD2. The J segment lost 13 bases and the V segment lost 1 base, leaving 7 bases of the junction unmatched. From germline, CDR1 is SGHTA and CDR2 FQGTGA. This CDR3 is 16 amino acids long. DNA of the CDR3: TGTGCCAGCAGCTTAAGAGGGACTAGCGGGGGGGTCCGTCAGTTCTTC. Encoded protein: CASSLRGTSGGVRQFF.

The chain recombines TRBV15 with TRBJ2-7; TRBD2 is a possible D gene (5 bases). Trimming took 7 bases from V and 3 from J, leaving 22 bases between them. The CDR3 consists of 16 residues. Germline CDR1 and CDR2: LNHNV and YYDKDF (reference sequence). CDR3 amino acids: CATTGSWPSRVYEQYF. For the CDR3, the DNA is TGTGCCACCACTGGGAGCTGGCCTAGCCGGGTCTACGAGCAGTACTTC.

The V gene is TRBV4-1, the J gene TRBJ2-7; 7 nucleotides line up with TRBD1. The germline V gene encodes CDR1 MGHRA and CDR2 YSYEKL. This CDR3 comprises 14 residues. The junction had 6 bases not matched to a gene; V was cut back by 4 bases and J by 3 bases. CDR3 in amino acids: CASSLGTAIYEQYF. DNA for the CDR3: TGCGCCAGCAGCCTCGGGACAGCTATCTACGAGCAGTACTTC.

CDR3 region: CASSRQGISEQYF. CDR3 coding DNA: TGTGCCAGCAGCAGACAGGGAATCAGCGAGCAGTACTTC. V gene TRBV28 combines with J gene TRBJ2-7; 7 bases align to TRBD1. J was trimmed by 6 bases and V by 6 bases; bases with no gene match: 8. The CDR3 is made up of 13 amino acids. Looked up from germline, CDR1 is MDHEN and CDR2 is SYDVKM. Full variable domain (outside the CDR3, taken from reference TRBV28 and TRBJ2-7): DVKVTQSSRYLVKRTGEKVFLECVQDMDHENMFWYRQDPGLGLRLIYFSYDVKMKEKGDIPEGYSVSREKKERFSLILESASTNQTSMYLCASSRQGISEQYFGPGTRLTVT.

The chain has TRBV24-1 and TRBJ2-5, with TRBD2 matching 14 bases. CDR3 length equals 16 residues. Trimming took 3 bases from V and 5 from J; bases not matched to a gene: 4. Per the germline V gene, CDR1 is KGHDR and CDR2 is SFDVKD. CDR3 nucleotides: TGTGCCACCAGTGATGCCGGACTAGCGGGGGGCGAGACCCAGTACTTC. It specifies CATSDAGLAGGETQYF.

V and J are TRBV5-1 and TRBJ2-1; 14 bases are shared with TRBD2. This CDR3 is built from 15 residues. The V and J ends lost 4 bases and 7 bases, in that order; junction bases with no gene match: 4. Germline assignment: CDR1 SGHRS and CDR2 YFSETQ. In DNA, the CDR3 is TGCGCCAGCAGCAAGACTAGCGGGGGGGTAAATGAGCAGTTCTTC. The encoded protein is CASSKTSGGVNEQFF.

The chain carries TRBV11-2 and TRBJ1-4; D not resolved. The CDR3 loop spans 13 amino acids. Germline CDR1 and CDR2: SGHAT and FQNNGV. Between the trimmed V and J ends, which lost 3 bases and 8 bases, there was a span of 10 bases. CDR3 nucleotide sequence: TGTGCCAGCAGCTTCCAACGTCGGGAAAAACTGTTTTTT. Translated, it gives CASSFQRREKLFF.

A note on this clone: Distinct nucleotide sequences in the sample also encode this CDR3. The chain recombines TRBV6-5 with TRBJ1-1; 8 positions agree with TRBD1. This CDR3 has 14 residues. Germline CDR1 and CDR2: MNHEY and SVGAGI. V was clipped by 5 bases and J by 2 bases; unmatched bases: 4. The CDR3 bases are TGTGCCAGCAGTCCGGACAGGGCCAACACTGAAGCTTTCTTT. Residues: CASSPDRANTEAFF.